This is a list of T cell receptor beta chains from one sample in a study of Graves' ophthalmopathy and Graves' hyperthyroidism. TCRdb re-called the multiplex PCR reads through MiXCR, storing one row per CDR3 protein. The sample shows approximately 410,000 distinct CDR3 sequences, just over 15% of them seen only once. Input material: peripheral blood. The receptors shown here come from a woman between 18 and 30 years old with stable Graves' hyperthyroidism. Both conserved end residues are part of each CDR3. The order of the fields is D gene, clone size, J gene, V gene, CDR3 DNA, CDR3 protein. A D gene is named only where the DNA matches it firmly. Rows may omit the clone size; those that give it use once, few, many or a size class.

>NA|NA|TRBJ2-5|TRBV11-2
TGTGCCAGCAGCTTGGACAGCGGGGTTGAGACCCAGTACTTC
CASSLDSGVETQYF
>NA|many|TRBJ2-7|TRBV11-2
TGTGCCAGCAGCTTAATAAGGGGCCGGGCGTCCTACGAGCAGTACTTC
CASSLIRGRASYEQYF
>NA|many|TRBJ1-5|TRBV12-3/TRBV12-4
TGTGCCAGCAGTTACAGAATTAGCAATCAGCCCCAGCATTTT
CASSYRISNQPQHF
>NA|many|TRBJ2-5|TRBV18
TGTGCCAGCTCACCACCCCTCCAAGAGACCCAGTACTTC
CASSPPLQETQYF
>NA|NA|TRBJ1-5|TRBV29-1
TGCAGCGTTGGCGGGGATGAAAGCAATCAGCCCCAGCATTTT
CSVGGDESNQPQHF
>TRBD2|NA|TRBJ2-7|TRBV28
TGTGCCAGCAGTTATCCGACTAGCGGGAAGTCGCTAACCTACGAGCAGTACTTC
CASSYPTSGKSLTYEQYF
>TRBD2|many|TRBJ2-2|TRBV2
TGTGCCAGCGTGGGACTAGCGGGGACCGGGGAGCTGTTTTTT
CASVGLAGTGELFF
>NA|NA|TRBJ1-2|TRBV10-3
TGTGCCATCAGTTCGGGTGGGTCGGGATATGGCTACACCTTC
CAISSGGSGYGYTF
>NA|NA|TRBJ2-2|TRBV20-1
TGCAGTGCTAGAGATTCAGTGACCGGGGAGCTGTTTTTT
CSARDSVTGELFF
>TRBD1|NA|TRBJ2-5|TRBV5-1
TGCGCCAGCAGCTATCCGGGACAGGGGGTGACCCAGTACTTC
CASSYPGQGVTQYF
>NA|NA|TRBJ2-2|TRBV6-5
TGTGCCAGCAGTTACTCGATCGGGGTCCCCACCGGGGAGCTGTTTTTT
CASSYSIGVPTGELFF
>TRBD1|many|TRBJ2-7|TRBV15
TGTGCCACCAGCAGGGGGGACAGTTCCTACGAGCAGTACTTC
CATSRGDSSYEQYF
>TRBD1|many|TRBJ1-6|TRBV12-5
TGTGCTAGTGGTTTGCAAACCGGGACAGGGGTTGATTCACCCCTCCACTTT
CASGLQTGTGVDSPLHF